The clone carrying this T cell receptor beta chain was detected ten times or more. What it binds is not known. Individual cDNA molecules were tagged with unique molecular identifiers, the study reported. TCRdb reprocessed the 5' RACE reads with MiXCR, giving one entry per CDR3 protein. The repertoire has 85,000 to 100,000 distinct CDR3 sequences, 11% of them found once; the top ten carry 4.7%. This record comes from a study of early T cells in non-severe SARS-CoV-2 infection. Looking at the study overall: Sequencing of unsorted whole blood was done on bulk RNA, leaving chains unpaired.

Germline assignment: CDR1 SGHTA and CDR2 FQGNSA. This CDR3 spans 15 amino acids. V was pared by 1 base and J by 2 bases, with 11 bases between. Findings and limits, study-wide: Matching against VDJdb likely underestimated virus-specific expansions, favoring anti-spike CD8.

This receptor was identified in an adult who was a healthcare worker with PCR-confirmed SARS-CoV-2 infection or an uninfected control (not recorded which). The sample consisted of whole blood, taken at baseline. The chain recombines TRBV7-2 with TRBJ1-2; D gene ambiguous. The CDR3 DNA reads as TGTGCCAGCAGCTTAGGTGGCAGCTTAAACTATGGCTACACCTTC. Protein product: CASSLGGSLNYGYTF.